This entry is about one T cell receptor (beta chain). This CDR3 comprises 20 residues. J gave up 9 bases and V 3 bases, and 26 bases lay outside the gene matches. Germline V gene data show CDR1 as MNHEY and CDR2 as SVGEGT. The data were obtained in a study of blood T cell repertoires in COVID-19. The overall study: Acute and convalescent COVID-19 specimens originated in the United States, Italy and Spain.

The assay was immunoSEQ multiplex PCR, and TCRdb's table has in-frame clones only and misses some. The sample shows about 97,000 clones, around nine tenths of them seen only once. The chain employs TRBV6-2 or TRBV6-3 and TRBJ2-1, with 7 nucleotides matching TRBD1. The TCR originated in a human donor in a cohort sampled during active COVID-19. The sample consisted of peripheral blood. The CDR3 reads CASSYGVHSLSDREFGEQFF. The CDR3 DNA is TGTGCCAGCAGTTATGGGGTCCACAGCCTCTCCGACAGGGAATTCGGTGAGCAGTTCTTC.